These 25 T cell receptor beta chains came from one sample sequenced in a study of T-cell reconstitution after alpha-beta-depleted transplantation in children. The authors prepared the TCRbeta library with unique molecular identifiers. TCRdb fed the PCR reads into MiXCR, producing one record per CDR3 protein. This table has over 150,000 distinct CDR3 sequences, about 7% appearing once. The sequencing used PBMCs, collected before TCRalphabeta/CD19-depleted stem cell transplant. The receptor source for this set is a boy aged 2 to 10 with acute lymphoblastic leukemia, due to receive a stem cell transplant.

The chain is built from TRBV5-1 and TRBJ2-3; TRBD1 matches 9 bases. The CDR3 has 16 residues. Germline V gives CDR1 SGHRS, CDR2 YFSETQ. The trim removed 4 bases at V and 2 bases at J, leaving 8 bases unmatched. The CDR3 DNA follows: TGCGCCAGCAGCCTTGACAGGGGGGACTACACAGATACGCAGTATTTT. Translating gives CASSLDRGDYTDTQYF.

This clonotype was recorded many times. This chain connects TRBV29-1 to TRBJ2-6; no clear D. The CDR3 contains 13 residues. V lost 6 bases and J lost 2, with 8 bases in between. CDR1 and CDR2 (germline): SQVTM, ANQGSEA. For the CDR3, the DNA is TGCAGCGTCCTTTCCACTGGGGCCAACGTCCTGACTTTC. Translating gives CSVLSTGANVLTF.

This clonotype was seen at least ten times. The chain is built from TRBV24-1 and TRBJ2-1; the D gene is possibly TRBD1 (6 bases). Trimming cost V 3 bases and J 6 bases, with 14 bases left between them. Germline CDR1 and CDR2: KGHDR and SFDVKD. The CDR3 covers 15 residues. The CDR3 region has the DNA TGTGCCACCAGTGATAGAGACAGGCAACTCAATGAGCAGTTCTTC. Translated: CATSDRDRQLNEQFF.

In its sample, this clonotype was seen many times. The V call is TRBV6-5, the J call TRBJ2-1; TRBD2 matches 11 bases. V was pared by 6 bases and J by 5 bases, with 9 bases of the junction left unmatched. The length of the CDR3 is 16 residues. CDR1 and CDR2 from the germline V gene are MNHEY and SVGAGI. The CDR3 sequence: CASSSAGTSGDNEQFF. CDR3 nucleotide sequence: TGTGCCAGCAGCTCCGCGGGGACTAGCGGCGACAATGAGCAGTTCTTC.

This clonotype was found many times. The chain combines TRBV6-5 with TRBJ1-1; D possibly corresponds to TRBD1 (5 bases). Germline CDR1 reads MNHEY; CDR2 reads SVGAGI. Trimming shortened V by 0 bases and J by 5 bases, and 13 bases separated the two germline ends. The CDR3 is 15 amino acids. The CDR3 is CASSYSAGPGTEAFF. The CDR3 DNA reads TGTGCCAGCAGTTACTCAGCAGGGCCGGGGACTGAAGCTTTCTTT.

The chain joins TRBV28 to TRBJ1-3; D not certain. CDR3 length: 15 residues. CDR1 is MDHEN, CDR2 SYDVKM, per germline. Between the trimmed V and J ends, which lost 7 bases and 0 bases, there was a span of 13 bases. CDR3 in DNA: TGTGCCAGCAAAGAGGACGTCCGCTCTGGAAACACCATATATTTT. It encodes CASKEDVRSGNTIYF. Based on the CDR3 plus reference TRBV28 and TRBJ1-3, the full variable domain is DVKVTQSSRYLVKRTGEKVFLECVQDMDHENMFWYRQDPGLGLRLIYFSYDVKMKEKGDIPEGYSVSREKKERFSLILESASTNQTSMYLCASKEDVRSGNTIYFGEGSWLTVV.

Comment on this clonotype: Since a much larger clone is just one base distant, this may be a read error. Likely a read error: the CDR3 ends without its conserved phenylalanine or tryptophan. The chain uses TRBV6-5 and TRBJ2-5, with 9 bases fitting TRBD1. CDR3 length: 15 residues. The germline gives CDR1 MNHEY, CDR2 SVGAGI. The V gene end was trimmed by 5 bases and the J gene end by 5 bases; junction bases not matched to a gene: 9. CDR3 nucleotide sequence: TGTGCCAGCAGTACTCCACAGGGGGCAGGGGAGACCCAGTACTAC. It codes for CASSTPQGAGETQYY.

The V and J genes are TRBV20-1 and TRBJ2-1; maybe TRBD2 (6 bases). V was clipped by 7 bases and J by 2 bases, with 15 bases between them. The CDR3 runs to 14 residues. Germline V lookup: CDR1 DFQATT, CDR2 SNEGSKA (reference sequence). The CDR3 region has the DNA TGCAGTGGGGTCGGCGGGGCCCCCTACAATGAGCAGTTCTTC. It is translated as CSGVGGAPYNEQFF.

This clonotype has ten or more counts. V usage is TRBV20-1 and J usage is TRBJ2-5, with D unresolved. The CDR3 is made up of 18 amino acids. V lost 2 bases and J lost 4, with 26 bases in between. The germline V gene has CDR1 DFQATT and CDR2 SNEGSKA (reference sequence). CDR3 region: CSARPVRNPPSSPETQYF. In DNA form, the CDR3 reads TGCAGTGCTAGACCGGTCCGCAACCCCCCATCTTCCCCAGAGACCCAGTACTTC.

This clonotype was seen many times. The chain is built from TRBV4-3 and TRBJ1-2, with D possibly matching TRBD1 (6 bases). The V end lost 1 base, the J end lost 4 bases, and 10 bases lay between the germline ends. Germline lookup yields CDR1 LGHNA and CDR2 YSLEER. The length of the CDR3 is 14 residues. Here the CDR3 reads CASSQVDRIYGYTF. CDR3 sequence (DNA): TGCGCCAGCAGCCAAGTTGACAGGATCTATGGCTACACCTTC.

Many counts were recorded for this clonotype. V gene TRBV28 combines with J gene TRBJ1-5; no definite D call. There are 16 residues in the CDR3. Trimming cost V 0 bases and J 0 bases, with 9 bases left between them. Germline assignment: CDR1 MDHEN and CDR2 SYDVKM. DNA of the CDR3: TGTGCCAGCAGTTTATGGCGGCAGAGTAGCAATCAGCCCCAGCATTTT. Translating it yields CASSLWRQSSNQPQHF.

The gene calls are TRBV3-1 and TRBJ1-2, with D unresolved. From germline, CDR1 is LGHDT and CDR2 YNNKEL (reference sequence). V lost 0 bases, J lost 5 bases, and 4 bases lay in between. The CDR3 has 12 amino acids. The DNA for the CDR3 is TGTGCCAGCAGCCAAGAATTTTATGGCTACACCTTC. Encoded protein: CASSQEFYGYTF. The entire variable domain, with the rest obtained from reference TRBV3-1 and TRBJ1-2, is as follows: DTAVSQTPKYLVTQMGNDKSIKCEQNLGHDTMYWYKQDSKKFLKIMFSYNNKELIINETVPNRFSPKSPDKAHLNLHINSLELGDSAVYFCASSQEFYGYTFGSGTRLTVV.

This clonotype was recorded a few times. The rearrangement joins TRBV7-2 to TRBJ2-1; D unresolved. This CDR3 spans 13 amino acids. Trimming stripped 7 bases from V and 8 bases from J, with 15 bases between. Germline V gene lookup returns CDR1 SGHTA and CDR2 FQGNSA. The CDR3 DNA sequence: TGTGCCAGCAAGCCACCTGTAGCAGATGAGCAGTTCTTC. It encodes CASKPPVADEQFF.

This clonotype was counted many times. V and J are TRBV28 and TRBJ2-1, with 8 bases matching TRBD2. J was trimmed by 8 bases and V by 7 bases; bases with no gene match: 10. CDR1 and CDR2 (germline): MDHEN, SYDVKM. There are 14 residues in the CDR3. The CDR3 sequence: CASTAPGGADEQFF. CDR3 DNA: TGTGCCAGCACCGCCCCGGGGGGGGCAGATGAGCAGTTCTTC.

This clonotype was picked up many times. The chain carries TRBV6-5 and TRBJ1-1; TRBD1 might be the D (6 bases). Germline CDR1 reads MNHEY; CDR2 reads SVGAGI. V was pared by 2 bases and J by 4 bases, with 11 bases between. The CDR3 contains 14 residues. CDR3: CASSYVQGATEAFF. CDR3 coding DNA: TGTGCCAGCAGTTACGTACAGGGCGCCACTGAAGCTTTCTTT.

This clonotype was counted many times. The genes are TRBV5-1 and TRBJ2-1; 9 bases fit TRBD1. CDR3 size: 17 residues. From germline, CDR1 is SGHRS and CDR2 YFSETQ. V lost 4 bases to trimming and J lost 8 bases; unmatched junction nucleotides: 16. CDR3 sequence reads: CASSIDPGTGNGDEQFF. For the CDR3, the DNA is TGCGCCAGCAGCATAGACCCCGGGACAGGGAACGGTGATGAGCAGTTCTTC.

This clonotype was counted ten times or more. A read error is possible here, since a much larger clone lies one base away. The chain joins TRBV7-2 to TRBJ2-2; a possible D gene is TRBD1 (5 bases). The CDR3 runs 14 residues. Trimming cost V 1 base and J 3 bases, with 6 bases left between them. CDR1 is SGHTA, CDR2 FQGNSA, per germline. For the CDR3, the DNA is TGTGCCAGCAGCTTAGAAGGGGACACCGGGGAGCTGTTTTTT. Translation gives CASSLEGDTGELFF.

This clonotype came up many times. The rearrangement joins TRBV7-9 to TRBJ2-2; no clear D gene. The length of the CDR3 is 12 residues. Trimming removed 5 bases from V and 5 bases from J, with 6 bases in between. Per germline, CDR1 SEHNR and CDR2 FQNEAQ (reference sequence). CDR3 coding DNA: TGTGCCAGCAGCCCAAGAACCGGGGAGCTGTTTTTT. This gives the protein CASSPRTGELFF.

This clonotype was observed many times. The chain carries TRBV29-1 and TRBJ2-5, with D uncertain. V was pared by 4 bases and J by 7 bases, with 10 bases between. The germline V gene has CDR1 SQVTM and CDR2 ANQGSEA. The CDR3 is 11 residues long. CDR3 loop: CSVVSWGTQYF. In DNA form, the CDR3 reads TGCAGCGTTGTTTCGTGGGGGACCCAGTACTTC.

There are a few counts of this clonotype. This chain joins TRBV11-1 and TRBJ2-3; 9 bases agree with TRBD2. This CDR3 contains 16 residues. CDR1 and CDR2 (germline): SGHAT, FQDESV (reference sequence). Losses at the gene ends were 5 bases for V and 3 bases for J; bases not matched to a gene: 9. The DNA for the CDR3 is TGTGCCAGCAGCAAAAGCACAAGCGGGAGGACAGATACGCAGTATTTT. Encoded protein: CASSKSTSGRTDTQYF. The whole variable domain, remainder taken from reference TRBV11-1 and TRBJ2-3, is EAEVAQSPRYKITEKSQAVAFWCDPISGHATLYWYRQILGQGPELLVQFQDESVVDDSQLPKDRFSAERLKGVDSTLKIQPAELGDSAMYLCASSKSTSGRTDTQYFGPGTRLTVL.

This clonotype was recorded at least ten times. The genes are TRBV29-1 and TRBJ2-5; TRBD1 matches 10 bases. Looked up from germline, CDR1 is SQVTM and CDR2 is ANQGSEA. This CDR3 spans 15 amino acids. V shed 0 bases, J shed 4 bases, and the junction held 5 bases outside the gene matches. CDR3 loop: CSVEDGTGEGETQYF. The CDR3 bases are TGCAGCGTTGAAGATGGGACAGGGGAAGGAGAGACCCAGTACTTC.

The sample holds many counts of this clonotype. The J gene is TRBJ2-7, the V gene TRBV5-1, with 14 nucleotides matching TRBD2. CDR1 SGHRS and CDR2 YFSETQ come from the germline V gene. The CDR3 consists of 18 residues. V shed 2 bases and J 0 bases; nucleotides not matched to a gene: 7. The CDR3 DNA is TGCGCCAGCAGCTTTATGGGACTAGCGGGGGAGCCCTCCTACGAGCAGTACTTC. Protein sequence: CASSFMGLAGEPSYEQYF. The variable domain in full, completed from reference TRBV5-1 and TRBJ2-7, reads KAGVTQTPRYLIKTRGQQVTLSCSPISGHRSVSWYQQTPGQGLQFLFEYFSETQRNKGNFPGRFSGRQFSNSRSEMNVSTLELGDSALYLCASSFMGLAGEPSYEQYFGPGTRLTVT.

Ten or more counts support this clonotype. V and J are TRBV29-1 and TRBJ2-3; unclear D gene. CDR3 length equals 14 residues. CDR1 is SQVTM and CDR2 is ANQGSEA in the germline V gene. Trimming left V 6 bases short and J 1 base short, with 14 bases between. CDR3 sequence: CSVERIGRTDTQYF. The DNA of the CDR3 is TGCAGCGTGGAACGAATCGGCCGCACAGATACGCAGTATTTT.

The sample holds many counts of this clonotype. The CDR3 region has the DNA TGTGCCAGCAGTTTTATGGGACAGGGTACCCGAAAACTGTTTTTT. This encodes CASSFMGQGTRKLFF. V gene TRBV28 combines with J gene TRBJ1-4, with 9 bases matching TRBD1. CDR3 length: 15 residues. Trimming took 3 bases from V and 10 from J; bases not matched to a gene: 9. Germline assignment: CDR1 MDHEN and CDR2 SYDVKM.

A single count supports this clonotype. CDR3 sequence: CALTGGRNQPQHF. DNA for the CDR3: TGTGCCTTGACAGGGGGCCGCAATCAGCCCCAGCATTTT. V is TRBV30 and J is TRBJ1-5; 10 bases align to TRBD1. Germline CDR1 is GTSNPN and CDR2 is SVGIG (reference sequence). This CDR3 comprises 13 residues. Unmatched junction bases numbered 2, after V lost 7 bases and J lost 2 bases. Using reference TRBV30 and TRBJ1-5 for the parts outside the CDR3, the full variable domain is SQTIHQWPATLVQPVGSPLSLECTVEGTSNPNLYWYRQAAGRGLQLLFYSVGIGQISSEVPQNLSASRPQDRQFILSSKKLLLSDSGFYLCALTGGRNQPQHFGDGTRLSIL.